The rows below give T cell receptor beta chains drawn from one sample of a study of patients and donors after allogeneic stem cell transplantation. TCRdb redid the calling of the RT-PCR reads with MiXCR, one entry per CDR3 protein. The table lists about 110,000 distinct CDR3 sequences, less than 45% of them singletons. Sequencing was done on a sample of blood, either unsorted or a sorted T cell fraction (not recorded which). These receptors were obtained from a human donor who was either an allogeneic HSCT recipient or a stem cell or donor lymphocyte infusion donor (not recorded which). It is not recorded whose cells these are; they may come from a transplant donor. The CDR3 runs from the conserved cysteine through the conserved F or W. The D gene is left open where the match is weak. For some rows the clone size is stated as once, few or many, or as a class when expanded; others skip it.

j_call v_call clone_size d_call cdr3_aa cdr3_nt
TRBJ2-1 TRBV7-9 - TRBD2 CASSLTSVKGYNEQFF TGTGCCAGCAGCTTGACTAGCGTTAAGGGGTACAATGAGCAGTTCTTC
TRBJ1-6 TRBV15 once - CATSRDYLRLGNSPLHF TGTGCCACCAGCAGAGATTACTTAAGGCTTGGTAATTCACCCCTCCACTTT
TRBJ2-4 TRBV11-2 - TRBD2 CASSLTLAGGQIQYF TGTGCCAGCAGCTTAACCCTAGCGGGAGGGCAGATTCAGTACTTC
TRBJ2-7 TRBV6-6 - - CASRPGPSLYEQYF TGTGCCAGCCGGCCCGGGCCCAGTCTCTACGAGCAGTACTTC
TRBJ1-4 TRBV20-1 - - CSAHDRISEKLFF TGCAGTGCTCATGACCGAATTTCTGAAAAACTGTTTTTT
TRBJ1-6 TRBV12-3/TRBV12-4 few - CASRDSPAGGSPLHF TGTGCCAGCAGGGACTCCCCTGCGGGGGGTTCACCCCTCCACTTT
TRBJ1-1 TRBV28 few - CASEHNTEAFF TGTGCCAGCGAGCATAACACTGAAGCTTTCTTT
TRBJ1-4 TRBV20-1 - TRBD1 CSARVRGVEKLFF TGCAGTGCTAGAGTCAGGGGGGTTGAAAAACTGTTTTTT
TRBJ1-2 TRBV9 few TRBD1 CASSSLPGQDYYGYTF TGTGCCAGCAGTTCCCTACCGGGACAGGACTACTATGGCTACACCTTC
TRBJ1-5 TRBV28 many - CASTGALGNQPQHF TGTGCCAGTACCGGGGCCCTGGGAAATCAGCCCCAGCATTTT